There are a few counts of the clone carrying this T cell receptor (beta chain). The data stem from a study of human T cells and chemical hapten exposure. As for the study in general: Patients, chiefly female, had alopecia areata, totalis or universalis.

Time point denoted: patch test 3, about 24 weeks after DPC sensitization. Treatment defined: therapeutic diphenylcyclopropenone sensitization with weekly scalp DPC. TCRdb re-called the RACE reads through MiXCR, storing one row per CDR3 protein. The table has more than 85,000 distinct CDR3 sequences, around 35% seen once. The specimen was whole blood, collected in connection with sensitization to the hapten diphenylcyclopropenone (DPC). This TCR was recovered from a man aged 35 to 55 with alopecia areata. Some clones in this sample may be carry-over from other donors' samples.

Written as DNA, the CDR3 is TGTGCTAGTGGCCTAGATACGGGGCAGTTCTTC. Residues: CASGLDTGQFF. The genes are TRBV12-5 and TRBJ2-1; no clear D. The CDR3 has 11 amino acids. Trimming shortened V by 6 bases and J by 12 bases, and 12 bases separated the two germline ends. Germline V gene sequence: CDR1 LGHNT, CDR2 FRNRAP.